The clone carrying this T cell receptor beta chain was seen a handful of times. Its antigen is not known. The method was immunoSEQ multiplex PCR; TCRdb's version includes in-frame clones alone and lacks a portion of them. The sample includes fewer than 200,000 clones, roughly 90% of them seen just once. The donors were members of the validation cohort comprising approximately 120 subjects, separate from the roughly 730-subject first cohort. The CDR3 covers 14 residues. Germline V CDR1 and CDR2: SQVTM, ANQGSEA. V dropped 7 bases and J dropped 9; count of bases not matched to a gene: 10. These data originate in a study of cytomegalovirus exposure and HLA in healthy donors. Study-level results: Generally TCR sequences proved uncommon, though certain public TCRs appeared in numerous donors. Published work reported that the classifier diagnosed cytomegalovirus status with high specificity and sensitivity. Cytomegalovirus association was listed for around 180 TCR beta chains.

The receptor was isolated from a woman under 30 in good health and CMV-seronegative. The source material was PBMCs. The chain recombines TRBV29-1 with TRBJ2-1; 12 nucleotides align to TRBD1. This CDR3 is CSGDWGQGASEQFF. The CDR3 nucleotides are TGCAGCGGCGATTGGGGACAGGGGGCCAGTGAGCAGTTCTTC.